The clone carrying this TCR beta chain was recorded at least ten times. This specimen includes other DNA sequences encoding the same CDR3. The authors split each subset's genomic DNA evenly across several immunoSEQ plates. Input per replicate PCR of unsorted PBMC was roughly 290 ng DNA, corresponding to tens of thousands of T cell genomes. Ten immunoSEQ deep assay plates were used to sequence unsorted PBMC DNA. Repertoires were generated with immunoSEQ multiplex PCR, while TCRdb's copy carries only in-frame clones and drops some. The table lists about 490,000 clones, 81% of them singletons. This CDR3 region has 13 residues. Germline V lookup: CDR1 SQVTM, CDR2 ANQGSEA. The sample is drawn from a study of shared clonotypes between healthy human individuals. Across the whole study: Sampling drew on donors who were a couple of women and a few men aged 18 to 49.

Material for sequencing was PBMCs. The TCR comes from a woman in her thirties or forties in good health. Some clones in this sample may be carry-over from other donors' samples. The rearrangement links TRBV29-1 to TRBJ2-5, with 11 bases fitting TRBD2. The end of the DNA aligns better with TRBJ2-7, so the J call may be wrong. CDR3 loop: CSVAGLAVHEQYF. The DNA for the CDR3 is TGCAGCGTTGCGGGACTAGCGGTCCACGAGCAGTACTTC.